This T cell receptor beta chain was sequenced for a study of T cell responses to AZD1222 COVID-19 vaccine. Study findings and constraints: Females made up more of the donors, who were largely white British, and clonal diversity may have come out too low. The number of AZD1222 recipients seropositive at baseline was only five to seven. Spike-wide coverage was observed for vaccine-associated CD4 TCRs, with dominant responses at 160-218 and 743-854. Spike-specific TCR repertoires showed rising breadth and depth after two AZD1222 doses.

The method was immunoSEQ multiplex PCR; TCRdb's version includes in-frame clones alone and lacks a portion of them. The table shows about 97,000 clones, with about 88% occurring only once. The CDR3 loop spans 11 amino acids. V gave up 8 bases and J gave up 0 bases, with 7 bases separating them. Germline CDR1 GTSNPN, CDR2 SVGIG (reference sequence). Comment on this clone: Its cognate antigen is unknown.

The source is an adult in good health. Sample: peripheral blood, taken on day 0 of AZD1222 vaccination. The rearrangement links TRBV30 to TRBJ1-1; D is unresolved. The CDR3 DNA reads as TGTGCCCTTCAGATGAACACTGAAGCTTTCTTT. Protein: CALQMNTEAFF.